This T cell receptor beta chain was retrieved from a study of tumor-infiltrating lymphocytes in localized non-small cell lung cancer. Method: immunoSEQ multiplex PCR; TCRdb's copy keeps in-frame clones and lacks some. The table shows around 13,000 clones, with 68% occurring only once. General study findings and limits: Each assay used a separate piece of the same tissue.

As for this clone: Its antigen is unidentified.

CDR1 and CDR2 (germline): SEHNR, FQNEAQ (reference sequence). This CDR3 contains 15 residues. Trimming took 3 bases from V and 1 from J, leaving 13 bases between them. The TCR comes from a human donor with non-small cell lung cancer. The chain couples TRBV7-9 to TRBJ2-7, with D possibly TRBD2 on 7 matching bases. The material sequenced was lung tumor tissue. In DNA form, the CDR3 reads TGTGCCAGCAGCTTTCGGGGGGCCCGATCCTACGAGCAGTACTTC. Translated: CASSFRGARSYEQYF.